The clone carrying this T cell receptor beta chain was detected a few times. Antigen specificity is unknown. The library targeted TCRbeta and was prepared with unique molecular identifiers. TCRdb ran MiXCR on the PCR reads and lists one entry per CDR3 protein. The profile shows 300,000 to 400,000 distinct CDR3 sequences, around 15% of them singletons. This sample is drawn from a study of T-cell reconstitution after alpha-beta-depleted transplantation in children. Overall study findings and caveats: After one year, T-cell counts and TCRbeta diversity mostly came from new T cells. Reported findings indicate that, about two months after transplant, alpha-beta T cells came from several hundred expanded clones, which were derived from non-depleted graft cells.

The CDR3 loop spans 15 amino acids. V lost 5 bases to trimming and J lost 8 bases, with 16 bases between them. This sample comprised PBMCs, mostly from graft donor cells, obtained 360 days after TCRalphabeta/CD19-depleted stem cell transplant. The chain is built from TRBV12-3 or TRBV12-4 and TRBJ1-6, with a possible D match to TRBD1 (5 bases). The TCR comes from a male patient aged 2 to 10 who had a stem cell transplant for acute lymphoblastic leukemia, so the T cells may come from the graft donor. This CDR3 reads CASSAGGAHDSPLHF. The CDR3 DNA follows: TGTGCCAGCAGTGCGGGCGGGGCCCATGATTCACCCCTCCACTTT.